The present T cell receptor beta chain was sequenced within a study of blood T cell repertoires in COVID-19. Data came from immunoSEQ multiplex PCR; TCRdb stores just in-frame clones and leaves some out. The sample lists a few hundred thousand clones, approximately 89% occurring once. The CDR3 is 17 residues long. Germline assignment: CDR1 SNHLY and CDR2 FYNNEI. The V and J ends lost 6 bases and 1 base, in that order; junction bases with no gene match: 8. This clonotype originated in a woman aged 60-75 years with COVID-19, enrolled during active disease. This chain joins TRBV2 and TRBJ2-4; 11 positions match TRBD2. Material for sequencing was peripheral blood. CDR3 sequence reads: CASRSSGGAGAKNIQYF. The CDR3 DNA is TGTGCCAGCAGGAGTAGCGGGGGGGCCGGGGCCAAAAACATTCAGTACTTC.